Shown below are 10 T cell receptor beta chains from a single sample sequenced in a study of blood T cell repertoires in COVID-19. Assay: immunoSEQ multiplex PCR; the TCRdb copy retains only in-frame clones and omits some. The sample holds roughly 140,000 clones; approximately 78% are singletons and the top ten take 4% to 5%. The sample comprised peripheral blood. All receptors derive from a woman aged 80 or over with acute or convalescent COVID-19.

The chain recombines TRBV14 with TRBJ1-2; no clear D gene. V was clipped by 1 base and J by 2 bases, with 2 bases between them. The CDR3 has 12 amino acids. In germline, CDR1 is SGHDN, CDR2 FVKESK. For the CDR3, the DNA is TGTGCCAGCAGCCAAGCAAACTATGGCTACACCTTC. The encoded protein is CASSQANYGYTF.

The CDR3 spells CASSSYRSRAVAEAFF. Here the CDR3 DNA reads TGTGCCAGCAGTTCGTACAGGTCAAGGGCGGTAGCTGAAGCTTTCTTT. The rearrangement links TRBV28 to TRBJ1-1, with D perhaps matching TRBD1 (5 bases). The V gene lost 4 bases and the J gene lost 6 bases, with 21 bases spanning the gap. Germline CDR1 MDHEN, CDR2 SYDVKM. This CDR3 comprises 16 residues.

The chain is built from TRBV19 and TRBJ1-2, with 8 bases fitting TRBD1. CDR3 length: 15 residues. Germline-derived CDR1 and CDR2 are LNHDA and SQIVND (reference sequence). The junction had 9 bases not matched to a gene; V was cut back by 5 bases and J by 4 bases. As DNA, the CDR3 is TGTGCCAGTAGTTTCGGACAGGGCTGGCTCTATGGCTACACCTTC. It translates to CASSFGQGWLYGYTF.

This sequence joins TRBV6-5 and TRBJ2-7; no reliable D call. V was trimmed by 7 bases and J by 0 bases, leaving 16 bases between them. The CDR3 length is 15 residues. Per the germline V gene, CDR1 is MNHEY and CDR2 is SVGAGI. Here the CDR3 reads CASKNAVWSSYEQYF. The CDR3 DNA reads TGTGCCAGCAAGAATGCAGTCTGGAGCTCCTACGAGCAGTACTTC.

The V and J genes are TRBV28 and TRBJ2-7; 7 positions match TRBD1. The trim removed 5 bases at V and 5 bases at J, leaving 9 bases unmatched. CDR3 length: 14 amino acids. Looked up from germline, CDR1 is MDHEN and CDR2 is SYDVKM. CDR3 bases: TGTGCCAGCAGTATACCCGGGACAGCCCACGAGCAGTACTTC. Translating it yields CASSIPGTAHEQYF.

The CDR3 here is CASSYGGQGEPPLHF. The CDR3 region has the DNA TGTGCCAGCAGTTACGGGGGACAGGGCGAACCACCCCTCCACTTT. This sequence joins TRBV6-6 and TRBJ1-6; 9 bases are shared with TRBD1. This CDR3 has 15 residues. V shed 2 bases and J 11 bases; nucleotides not matched to a gene: 7. CDR1 and CDR2 (germline): MNHNY, SVGAGI (reference sequence).

This clone was detected a few times. The J gene is TRBJ1-2, the V gene TRBV6-5; 8 nucleotides line up with TRBD1. The CDR3 extends over 14 amino acids. CDR1 and CDR2 from the germline V gene are MNHEY and SVGAGI. Trimming took 5 bases from V and 7 from J; bases not matched to a gene: 9. Written as DNA, the CDR3 is TGTGCCAGCAGTCCGGCCGGACAGGGACTTGGCTACACCTTC. Translating gives CASSPAGQGLGYTF.

This clone was detected only a few times. The gene calls are TRBV5-1 and TRBJ1-2; TRBD1 might be the D (6 bases). V was clipped by 4 bases and J by 4 bases, with 17 bases between them. The CDR3 has 15 residues. Germline V CDR1 and CDR2: SGHRS, YFSETQ. The CDR3 region has the DNA TGCGCCAGCAGCCCTGGGACACGGGTCTTCTATGGCTACACCTTC. As protein: CASSPGTRVFYGYTF.

This clone is a singleton in its sample. The V and J genes are TRBV5-5 and TRBJ2-2, with TRBD1 as a possible D gene (5 bases). CDR3 length equals 16 residues. Trimming removed 2 bases from V and 1 base from J, with 12 bases in between. Germline-derived CDR1 and CDR2 are SGHKS and YYEKEE (reference sequence). The CDR3 sequence: CASSLGATGNTGELFF. As DNA, the CDR3 is TGTGCCAGCAGCTTAGGGGCCACCGGGAACACCGGGGAGCTGTTTTTT.

The chain carries TRBV27 and TRBJ1-5; 7 positions match TRBD1. With 0 bases clipped from V and 2 bases from J, the junction kept 1 base outside the gene matches. This CDR3 comprises 15 residues. Germline V lookup: CDR1 MNHEY, CDR2 SMNVEV (reference sequence). CDR3 residues: CASSLSGTGNQPQHF. DNA for the CDR3: TGTGCCAGCAGTTTATCAGGGACAGGCAATCAGCCCCAGCATTTT.